This T cell receptor beta chain derives from a study of graft-versus-host responses after intestinal transplantation. The study's findings and limits: Circulating GvH clones peaking coincided with falling HvG clones soon after transplant. Within allografts, high graft-versus-host to host-versus-graft clonal ratios were seen among patients with graft-donor T cell macrochimerism. GvH clonotypes were identified within recipient marrow, with a subset emerging first in ileum or blood.

This clone came up once. Antigen specificity is unknown. The data were produced by immunoSEQ multiplex PCR, yet TCRdb's version contains in-frame clones alone and is incomplete. The table lists 40,000 to 45,000 clones, about 90% of them singletons, with around 2.5% in the top ten. This CDR3 has 15 residues. V lost 4 bases to trimming and J lost 1 base; unmatched junction nucleotides: 5. Germline CDR1 is SGDLS and CDR2 is YYNGEE. The receptor comes from a human patient who received an intestinal transplant, so some T cells may come from the graft donor. The chain uses TRBV9 and TRBJ2-7, with 10 bases lining up with TRBD1. The input for sequencing was PBMCs, taken 314 days after intestinal transplant. This CDR3 is CASSRRDRGSYEQYF. DNA for the CDR3: TGTGCCAGCAGCCGCCGGGACAGGGGTTCCTACGAGCAGTACTTC.